This T cell receptor beta chain was observed in a study of T cell changes during pregnancy in multiple sclerosis. Repertoires were generated with immunoSEQ multiplex PCR, while TCRdb's copy carries only in-frame clones and drops some. The data contain around 24,000 clones, around 86% of them singletons. This CDR3 contains 16 residues. Trimming shortened V by 4 bases and J by 0 bases, and 13 bases separated the two germline ends. Germline lookup yields CDR1 SGHDT and CDR2 YYEEEE. The source material was CD8+ T cells from peripheral blood mononuclear cells, sampled in the first trimester of pregnancy. The TCR was taken from a female donor in good health, enrolled as a control in a pregnancy study. This chain links TRBV5-6 with TRBJ2-2, with D possibly TRBD1 on 6 matching bases. The CDR3 DNA follows: TGTGCCAGCAGCCCAACGGGACACCCGAACACCGGGGAGCTGTTTTTT. This translates into CASSPTGHPNTGELFF.